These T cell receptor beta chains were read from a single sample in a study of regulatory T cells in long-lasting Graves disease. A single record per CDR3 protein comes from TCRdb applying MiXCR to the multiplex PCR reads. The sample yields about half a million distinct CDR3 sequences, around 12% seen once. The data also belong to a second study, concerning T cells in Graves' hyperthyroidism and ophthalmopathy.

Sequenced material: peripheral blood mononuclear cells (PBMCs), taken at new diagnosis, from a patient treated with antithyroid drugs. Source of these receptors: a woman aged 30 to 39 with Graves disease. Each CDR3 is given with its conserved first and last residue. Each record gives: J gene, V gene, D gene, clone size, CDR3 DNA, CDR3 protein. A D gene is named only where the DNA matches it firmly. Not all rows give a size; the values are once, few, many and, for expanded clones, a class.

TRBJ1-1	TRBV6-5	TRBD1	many	TGTGCCAGCAGTTACTCGGGGGCAGGGGGCACTGAAGCTTTCTTT	CASSYSGAGGTEAFF
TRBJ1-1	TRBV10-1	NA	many	TGCGCCAGCAGTGTAGGGGGGATCGCTGAAGCTTTCTTT	CASSVGGIAEAFF
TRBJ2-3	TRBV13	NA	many	TGTGCCAGCAGCCAAAATAAGGGGTTCACAGATACGCAGTATTTT	CASSQNKGFTDTQYF
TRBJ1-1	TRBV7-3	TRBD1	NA	TGTGCCAGCAGCTCAATTGGACAGGGGGCTTTGCTCACTGAAGCTTTCTTT	CASSSIGQGALLTEAFF
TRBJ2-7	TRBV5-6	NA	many	TGTGCCAGCAGCTGGATGGGACCGTACTACGAGCAGTACTTC	CASSWMGPYYEQYF
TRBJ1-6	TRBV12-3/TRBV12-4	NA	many	TGTGCCAGCAGTCCGGGAGCCTATAATTCACCCCTCCACTTT	CASSPGAYNSPLHF
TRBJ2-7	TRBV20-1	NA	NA	TGCAGTGCTAGAGATGCAGGGAGTCCTCCCTACGAGCAGTACTTC	CSARDAGSPPYEQYF
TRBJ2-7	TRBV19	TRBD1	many	TGTGCCAGTGGACAGGGGGCAGGATACGAGCAGTACTTC	CASGQGAGYEQYF
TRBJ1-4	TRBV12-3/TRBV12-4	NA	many	TGTGCCAGCGAAGGCCTCGAAGGGAAACTGTTTTTT	CASEGLEGKLFF
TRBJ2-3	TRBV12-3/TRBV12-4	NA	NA	TGTGCCAGCACCGGCATCACCCACACAGATACGCAGTATTTT	CASTGITHTDTQYF
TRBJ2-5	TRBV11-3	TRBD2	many	TGTGCCAGCAGCCCCGGACTAGCGGCGGCCCAGTACTTC	CASSPGLAAAQYF
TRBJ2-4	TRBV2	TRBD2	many	TGTGCCAGCGGGGGGGGAGCCAAAAACATTCAGTACTTC	CASGGGAKNIQYF
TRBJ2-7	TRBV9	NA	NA	TGTGCCAGCAGCCCCTTGATCTCTTCCTACGAGCAGTACTTC	CASSPLISSYEQYF
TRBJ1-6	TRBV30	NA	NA	TGTGCCTGGAGTGTTGGAACAAGGGCACCCCTCCACTTT	CAWSVGTRAPLHF
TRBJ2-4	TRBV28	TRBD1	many	TGTGCCAGCAGGGGACAGGTACTAGCCAAAAACATTCAGTACTTC	CASRGQVLAKNIQYF
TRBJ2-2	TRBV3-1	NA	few	TGTGCCAGCAGCCCACTCAGTCAAACCGGGGAGCTGTTTTTT	CASSPLSQTGELFF
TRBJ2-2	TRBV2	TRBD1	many	TGTGCCAGCAGTAGACAGGGGGCCATCACCGGGGAGCTGTTTTTT	CASSRQGAITGELFF